This T cell receptor beta chain was observed in a study of breast tumors, draining lymph nodes, adjacent tissues (dated by TCRdb to the mid-2010s). For context, the study as a whole: TCR beta repertoires were compared across tumor, adjacent nontumor tissue and axillary lymph nodes obtained from breast cancer patients. In human breast cancer, the study set out to evaluate how tumor, surrounding tissue and draining lymph node repertoires relate to one another and whether T cells may move between these sites.

Instrument used: Illumina HiSeq 2000. Multiplex PCR amplification was used to build the TCR beta chain libraries. The amplified TCR beta chain products were analyzed by high-throughput sequencing. TCRdb reprocessing: public reads trimmed at Q25 with fastp, clones called with MiXCR, in-frame beta chains kept. CDR3 protein duplicates are merged, each entry listing the most common genes and DNA. This sample is represented by 25,000 or so distinct CDR3 sequences; 68% of them were singletons. The ten largest clones add up to roughly a quarter of the sample. General findings and caveats noted by the study authors: The conclusion that tumor T cells originate in lymph nodes was presented as consistent with a hypothesis rather than as directly demonstrated. Tumors showed preferential V and J gene usage, and their T-cell repertoire diversity fell below that of lymph nodes yet above that of nontumor tissue. The data were considered consistent with most tumor T cells being derived from the lymph node and subsequently expanding within tumor tissue. Tumor and nontumor tissue repertoires were found to be significantly more similar in luminal-like than in basal-like breast cancer.

As for this clonotype: There is no known antigen for this receptor. No quality values exist for individual bases; no much larger clone is one base distant.

Adjacent samples consisted of nontumor breast tissue surrounding the tumor. Trimming leaves V shorter by 3 bases and J shorter by 7 bases, with the junction holding 7 bases beyond the gene matches. From the cysteine up to the phenylalanine, the CDR3 has a length of 15 residues. Only the CDR3 portion is preserved as DNA: 45 bases, with reading frame beginning at the first base. The rearranged chain carries TRBV12-3 or TRBV12-4 and TRBJ2-2; 8 of the junction bases match TRBD1. The sequenced sample consisted of tumor-adjacent breast tissue. The sequence was obtained from a female donor with breast cancer. Some clones in this sample may be carry-over from other donors' samples. The nucleotide sequence is given as TGTGCCAGCAGTTTTGGGCAGGGGGCGGTCGGGGAGCTGTTTTTT. Its protein is CASSFGQGAVGELFF.